This TCR beta chain was captured in a study of blood T cell repertoires in COVID-19. V was clipped by 1 base and J by 5 bases, with 11 bases between them. This CDR3 region has 14 residues. The germline V gene encodes CDR1 SEHNR and CDR2 FQNEAQ (reference sequence). The data were produced by immunoSEQ multiplex PCR, yet TCRdb's version contains in-frame clones alone and is incomplete. The sample consists of about 40,000 clones, 75% to 90% of them appearing once. This clonotype was sampled from a woman at least 80 years old with active COVID-19. The sequenced sample was peripheral blood. The chain links TRBV7-9 to TRBJ1-2, with D uncertain. CDR3 nucleotides: TGTGCCAGCAGCTTAGACTCGCGATCTTATGGCTACACCTTC. Residues: CASSLDSRSYGYTF.